This T cell receptor beta chain was recorded in a study of T-cell reconstitution after alpha-beta-depleted transplantation in children. A word on this clonotype: The antigen remains unidentified.

Unique molecular identifiers were built into the TCRbeta library. In TCRdb, the PCR reads were re-called with MiXCR into one record per CDR3 protein. In the table there are almost 250,000 distinct CDR3 sequences, roughly 24% of which are singletons. There are 15 residues in the CDR3. Germline V gene data show CDR1 as MNHEY and CDR2 as SVGAGI. V dropped 3 bases and J dropped 1 base, with 12 bases sitting between them. Findings and limits, study-wide: Counts and diversity of T cells one year after transplant came mostly from newly produced T cells. Reportedly, roughly two months post-transplant, alpha-beta T cells arose from several hundred expanded graft clones. From surviving recipient T cells and thymic progenitors came the high day-60 TCRbeta diversity observed in some patients.

This receptor was taken from a girl aged 2-10 years with Fanconi anemia, due to receive a stem cell transplant. The sequences come from PBMCs, collected before TCRalphabeta/CD19-depleted stem cell transplant. The chain joins TRBV6-5 to TRBJ1-1; D is undetermined. The CDR3 sequence is CASSYGQERNTEAFF. The DNA of the CDR3 is TGTGCCAGCAGTTATGGGCAGGAAAGGAACACTGAAGCTTTCTTT.